This entry concerns a single TCR beta chain. The source of the sample is a study of T cell responses to AZD1222 COVID-19 vaccine. TCRdb keeps only in-frame clones here, not all; method: immunoSEQ multiplex PCR. In the table there are roughly 140,000 clones, about 91% of which are singletons. Specimen: peripheral blood, collected on day 0 of MenACWY control vaccination. The receptor was derived from an adult in good health.

The CDR3 loop is CASSSTSGGASDTQYF. CDR3 bases: TGTGCCAGCAGTTCGACTAGCGGGGGGGCTTCAGATACGCAGTATTTT. This chain links TRBV5-5 with TRBJ2-3, with 14 bases identical to TRBD2. CDR1 is SGHKS and CDR2 is YYEKEE in the germline V gene (reference sequence). V shed 5 bases, J shed 4 bases, and the junction held 6 bases outside the gene matches. This CDR3 has 16 residues. The full variable domain, completed using reference TRBV5-5 and TRBJ2-3, is DAGVTQSPTHLIKTRGQQVTLRCSPISGHKSVSWYQQVLGQGPQFIFQYYEKEERGRGNFPDRFSARQFPNYSSELNVNALLLGDSALYLCASSSTSGGASDTQYFGPGTRLTVL.